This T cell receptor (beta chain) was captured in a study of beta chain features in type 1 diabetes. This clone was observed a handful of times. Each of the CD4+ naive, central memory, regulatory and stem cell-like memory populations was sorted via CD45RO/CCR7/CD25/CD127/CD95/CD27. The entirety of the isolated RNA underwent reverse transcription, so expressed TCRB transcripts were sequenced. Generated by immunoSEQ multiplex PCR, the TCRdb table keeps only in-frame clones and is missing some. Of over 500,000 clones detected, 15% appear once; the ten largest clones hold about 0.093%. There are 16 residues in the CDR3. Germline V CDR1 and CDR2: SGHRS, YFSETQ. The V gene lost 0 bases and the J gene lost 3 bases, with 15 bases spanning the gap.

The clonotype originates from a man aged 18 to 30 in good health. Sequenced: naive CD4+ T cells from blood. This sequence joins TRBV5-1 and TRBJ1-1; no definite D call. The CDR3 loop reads CASSLDGGGRDTEAFF. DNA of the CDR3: TGCGCCAGCAGCTTGGACGGCGGCGGGAGGGACACTGAAGCTTTCTTT.